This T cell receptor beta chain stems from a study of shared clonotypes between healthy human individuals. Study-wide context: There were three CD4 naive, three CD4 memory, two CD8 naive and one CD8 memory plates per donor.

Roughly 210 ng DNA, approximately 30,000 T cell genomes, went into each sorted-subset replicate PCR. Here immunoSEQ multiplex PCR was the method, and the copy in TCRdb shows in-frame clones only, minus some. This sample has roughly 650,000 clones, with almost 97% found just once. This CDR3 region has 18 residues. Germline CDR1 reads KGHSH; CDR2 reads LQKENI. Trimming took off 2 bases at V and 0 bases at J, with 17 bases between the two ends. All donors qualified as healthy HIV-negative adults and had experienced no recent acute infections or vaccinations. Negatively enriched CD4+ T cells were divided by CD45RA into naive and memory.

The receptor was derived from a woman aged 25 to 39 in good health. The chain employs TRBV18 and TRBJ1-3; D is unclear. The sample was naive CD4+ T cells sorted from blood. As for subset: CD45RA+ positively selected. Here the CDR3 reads CASSPYLEAGNSGNTIYF. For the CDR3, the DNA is TGTGCCAGCTCACCATATCTAGAGGCCGGTAACTCTGGAAACACCATATATTTT. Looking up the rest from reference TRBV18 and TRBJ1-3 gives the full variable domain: NAGVMQNPRHLVRRRGQEARLRCSPMKGHSHVYWYRQLPEEGLKFMVYLQKENIIDESGMPKERFSAEFPKEGPSILRIQQVVRGDSAAYFCASSPYLEAGNSGNTIYFGEGSWLTVV.